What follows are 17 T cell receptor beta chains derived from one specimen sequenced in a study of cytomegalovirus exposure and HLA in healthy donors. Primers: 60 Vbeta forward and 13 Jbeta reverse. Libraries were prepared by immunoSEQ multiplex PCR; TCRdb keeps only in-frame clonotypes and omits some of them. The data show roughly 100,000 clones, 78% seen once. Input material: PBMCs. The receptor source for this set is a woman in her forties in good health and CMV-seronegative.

This CDR3 is CSVVWAGGAYEQYF. The DNA of the CDR3 is TGCAGCGTTGTGTGGGCGGGAGGAGCCTACGAGCAGTACTTC. The chain has TRBV29-1 and TRBJ2-7; 8 nucleotides line up with TRBD2. The CDR3 extends over 14 amino acids. Germline CDR1 and CDR2: SQVTM and ANQGSEA. The V segment lost 4 bases and the J segment 2 bases; nucleotides outside the gene matches: 7.

CDR3 sequence reads: CASSLAGGLQPQHF. The CDR3 DNA reads as TGTGCCAGCAGTTTGGCAGGGGGCCTTCAGCCCCAGCATTTT. The V call is TRBV28, the J call TRBJ1-5; TRBD1 agrees at 8 bases. Germline V CDR1 and CDR2: MDHEN, SYDVKM. The CDR3 totals 14 residues. V gave up 3 bases and J gave up 6 bases; unmatched junction bases: 4. Filled out from reference TRBV28 and TRBJ1-5, the complete variable domain reads DVKVTQSSRYLVKRTGEKVFLECVQDMDHENMFWYRQDPGLGLRLIYFSYDVKMKEKGDIPEGYSVSREKKERFSLILESASTNQTSMYLCASSLAGGLQPQHFGDGTRLSIL.

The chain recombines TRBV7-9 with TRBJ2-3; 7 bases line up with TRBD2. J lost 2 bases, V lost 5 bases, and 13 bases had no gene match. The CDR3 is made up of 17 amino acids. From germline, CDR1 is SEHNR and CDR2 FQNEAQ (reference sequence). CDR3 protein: CASSPVGGGAFTDTQYF. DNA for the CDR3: TGTGCCAGCAGCCCGGTGGGGGGAGGGGCATTCACAGATACGCAGTATTTT.

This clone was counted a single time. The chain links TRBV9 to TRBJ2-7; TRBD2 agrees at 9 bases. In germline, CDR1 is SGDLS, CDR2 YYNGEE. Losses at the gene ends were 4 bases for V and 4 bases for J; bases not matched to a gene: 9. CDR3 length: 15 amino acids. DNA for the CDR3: TGTGCCAGCAGCCCCCGCGGCGGGAGGGTATACGAGCAGTACTTC. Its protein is CASSPRGGRVYEQYF.

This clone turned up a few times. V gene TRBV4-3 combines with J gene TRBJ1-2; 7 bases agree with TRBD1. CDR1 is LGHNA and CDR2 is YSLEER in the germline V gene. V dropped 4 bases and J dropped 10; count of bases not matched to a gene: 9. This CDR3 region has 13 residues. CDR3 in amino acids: CASSPYRQGNYTF. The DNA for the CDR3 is TGCGCCAGCAGCCCGTATCGACAGGGAAACTACACCTTC.

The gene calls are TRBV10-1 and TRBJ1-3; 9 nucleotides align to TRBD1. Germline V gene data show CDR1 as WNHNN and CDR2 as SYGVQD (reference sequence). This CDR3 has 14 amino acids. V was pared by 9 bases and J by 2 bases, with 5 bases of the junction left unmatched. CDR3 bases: TGCGCCAGGCCACAGGGGGCTACTGGAAACACCATATATTTT. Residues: CARPQGATGNTIYF.

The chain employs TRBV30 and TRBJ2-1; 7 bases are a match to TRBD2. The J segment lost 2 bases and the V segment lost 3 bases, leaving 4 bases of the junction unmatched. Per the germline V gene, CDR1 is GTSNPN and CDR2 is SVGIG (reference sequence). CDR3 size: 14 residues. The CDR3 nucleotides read TGTGCCTGGAGAAGCGGGACCCCCTACAATGAGCAGTTCTTC. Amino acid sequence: CAWRSGTPYNEQFF.

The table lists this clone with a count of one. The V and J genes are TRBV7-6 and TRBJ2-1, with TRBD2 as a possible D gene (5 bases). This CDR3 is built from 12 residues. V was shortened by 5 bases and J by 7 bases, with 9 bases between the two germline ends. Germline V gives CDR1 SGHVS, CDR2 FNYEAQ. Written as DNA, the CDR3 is TGTGCCAGCAGCCTCTGGGAGAATGAGCAGTTCTTC. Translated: CASSLWENEQFF.

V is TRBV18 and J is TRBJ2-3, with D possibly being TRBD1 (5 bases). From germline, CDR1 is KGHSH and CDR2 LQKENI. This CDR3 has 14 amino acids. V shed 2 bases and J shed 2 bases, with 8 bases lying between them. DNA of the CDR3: TGTGCCAGCTCACCAGGGGCCTCCACAGATACGCAGTATTTT. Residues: CASSPGASTDTQYF.

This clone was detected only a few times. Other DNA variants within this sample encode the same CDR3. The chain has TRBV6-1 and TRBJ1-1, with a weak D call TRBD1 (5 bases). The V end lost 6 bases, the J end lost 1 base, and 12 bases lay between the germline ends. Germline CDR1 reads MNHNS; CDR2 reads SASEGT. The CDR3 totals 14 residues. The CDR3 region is CASSPREGNTEAFF. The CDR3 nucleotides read TGTGCCAGCAGCCCCAGGGAGGGGAACACTGAAGCTTTCTTT.

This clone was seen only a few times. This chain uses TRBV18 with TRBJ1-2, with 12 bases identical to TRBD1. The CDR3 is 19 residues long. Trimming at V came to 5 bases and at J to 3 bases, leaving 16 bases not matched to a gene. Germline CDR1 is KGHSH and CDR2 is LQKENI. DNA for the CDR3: TGTGCCAGCTCAACGTATGAAAGGGACAGGGGGCTTTGGGACTATGGCTACACCTTC. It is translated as CASSTYERDRGLWDYGYTF. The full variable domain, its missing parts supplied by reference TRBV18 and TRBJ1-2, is NAGVMQNPRHLVRRRGQEARLRCSPMKGHSHVYWYRQLPEEGLKFMVYLQKENIIDESGMPKERFSAEFPKEGPSILRIQQVVRGDSAAYFCASSTYERDRGLWDYGYTFGSGTRLTVV.

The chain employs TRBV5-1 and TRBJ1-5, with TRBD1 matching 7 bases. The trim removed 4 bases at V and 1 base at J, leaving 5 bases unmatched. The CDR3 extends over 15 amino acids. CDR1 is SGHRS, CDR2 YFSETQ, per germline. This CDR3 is CASSPQGQSNQPQHF. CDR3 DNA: TGCGCCAGCAGCCCACAGGGACAGAGCAATCAGCCCCAGCATTTT.

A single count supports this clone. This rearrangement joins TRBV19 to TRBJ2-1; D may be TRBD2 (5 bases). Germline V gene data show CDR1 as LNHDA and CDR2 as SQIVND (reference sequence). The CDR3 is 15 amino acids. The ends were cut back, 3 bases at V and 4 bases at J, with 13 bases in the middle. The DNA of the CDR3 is TGTGCCAGTAGTATTATGGCACTAGTTTACAATGAGCAGTTCTTC. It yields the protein CASSIMALVYNEQFF.

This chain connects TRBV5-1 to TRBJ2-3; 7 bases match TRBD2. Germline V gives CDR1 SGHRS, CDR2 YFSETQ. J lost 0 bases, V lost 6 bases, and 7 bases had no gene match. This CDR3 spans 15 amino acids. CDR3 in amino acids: CASTGGRGSTDTQYF. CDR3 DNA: TGCGCCAGCACCGGCGGGCGGGGGAGCACAGATACGCAGTATTTT.

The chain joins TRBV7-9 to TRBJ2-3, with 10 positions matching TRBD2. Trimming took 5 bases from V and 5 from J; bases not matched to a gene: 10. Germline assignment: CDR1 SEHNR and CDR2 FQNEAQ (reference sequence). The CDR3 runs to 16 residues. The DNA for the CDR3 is TGTGCCAGCAGCCGGACAGCGGGAGGGGGGGGAGATACGCAGTATTTT. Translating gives CASSRTAGGGGDTQYF.

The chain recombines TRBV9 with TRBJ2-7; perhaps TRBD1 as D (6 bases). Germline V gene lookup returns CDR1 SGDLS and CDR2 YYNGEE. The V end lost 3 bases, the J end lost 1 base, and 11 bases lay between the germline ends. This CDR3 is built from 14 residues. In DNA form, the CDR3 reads TGTGCCAGCAGCGCCCGACAGGCTTCCTACGAGCAGTACTTC. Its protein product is CASSARQASYEQYF.

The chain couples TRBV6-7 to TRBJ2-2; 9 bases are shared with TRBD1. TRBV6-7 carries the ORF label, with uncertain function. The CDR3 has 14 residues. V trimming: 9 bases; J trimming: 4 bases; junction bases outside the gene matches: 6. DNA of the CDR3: TGTGCCAGACAGGGGGCTCGAGGCACCGGGGAGCTGTTTTTT. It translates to CARQGARGTGELFF.